The T cell receptor (beta chain) under discussion was sequenced for a study of type 1 regulatory T cells. Study summary: T-allo10 is an in vitro-generated, Tr1-enriched CD4 T cell product specific for alloantigen.

The CDR3 has 15 amino acids. The V gene's germline CDR1 is MDHEN and CDR2 SYDVKM. Trimming stripped 5 bases from V and 0 bases from J, with 8 bases between. Using its own MiXCR run on the reads, TCRdb lists one record per CDR3 protein. The table includes 55,000 to 65,000 distinct CDR3 sequences, roughly 60% detected once. This clonotype was recorded many times. Its antigen is not identified. The sample consisted of cultured non-Tr1 T cells, either the whole culture or a sorted T cell fraction (not recorded which). The receptor comes from a human donor in good health. V and J are TRBV28 and TRBJ2-6, with no clear D. This CDR3 reads CASSPALSGANVLTF. DNA for the CDR3: TGTGCCAGCAGTCCGGCCCTCTCTGGGGCCAACGTCCTGACTTTC.